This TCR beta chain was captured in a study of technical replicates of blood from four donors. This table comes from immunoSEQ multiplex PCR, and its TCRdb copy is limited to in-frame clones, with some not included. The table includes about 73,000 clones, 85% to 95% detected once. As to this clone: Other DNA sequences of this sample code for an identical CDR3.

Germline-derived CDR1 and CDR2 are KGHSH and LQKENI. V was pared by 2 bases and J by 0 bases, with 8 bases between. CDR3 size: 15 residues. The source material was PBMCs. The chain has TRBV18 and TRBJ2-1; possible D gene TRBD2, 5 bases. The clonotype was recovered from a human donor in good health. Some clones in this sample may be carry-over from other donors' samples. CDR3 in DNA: TGTGCCAGCTCACCAAGGGAGAGCTCCTACAATGAGCAGTTCTTC. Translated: CASSPRESSYNEQFF.